The 8 T cell receptor beta chains below come from one sample, sequenced in a study of blood T cells in healthy people across ages. For the second PCR, which ran for roughly 6 to 11 cycles, a sample-barcoded 5' primer and a J-beta primer mix were used. Via MiXCR, TCRdb re-called the 5' RACE reads, giving one row per CDR3 protein. Among 800,000 or so distinct CDR3 sequences, more than 20% were seen once, and the ten largest hold under 4.5%. These sequences were also reported in another study, on T cells of mothers and their children.

What was sequenced was blood. These receptors were taken from a boy between 10 and 17 years old in good health.

J is TRBJ2-3 and V is TRBV12-3 or TRBV12-4; 10 nucleotides match TRBD2. The CDR3 has 11 residues. V gave up 8 bases and J gave up 13 bases; unmatched junction bases: 6. DNA for the CDR3: TGTGCCAGCGGAGCGGGGGGGCCAGAGTATTTT. Its translation: CASGAGGPEYF.

This clonotype has more than one count but fewer than ten. The chain has TRBV4-1 and TRBJ2-5; the match to TRBD2 covers 7 bases. Looked up from germline, CDR1 is MGHRA and CDR2 is YSYEKL. Trimming took 0 bases from V and 5 from J; bases not matched to a gene: 6. The CDR3 totals 15 residues. The CDR3 loop reads CASSQERGWYETQYF. DNA for the CDR3: TGCGCCAGCAGCCAAGAGCGGGGGTGGTATGAGACCCAGTACTTC.

The chain has TRBV29-1 and TRBJ2-3; unclear D gene. V was clipped by 7 bases and J by 2 bases, with 7 bases between them. CDR1 SQVTM and CDR2 ANQGSEA come from the germline V gene. There are 11 residues in the CDR3. The CDR3 bases are TGCAGCGCCTATGCCACAGATACGCAGTATTTT. Translated, it gives CSAYATDTQYF.

This clonotype occurred a few times. This chain joins TRBV20-1 and TRBJ1-5, with TRBD1 matching over 12 bases. V lost 3 bases, J lost 4 bases, and 4 bases stayed unmatched. The CDR3 consists of 15 residues. Germline V gives CDR1 DFQATT, CDR2 SNEGSKA (reference sequence). The CDR3 region has the DNA TGCAGTGCTAGGCCGGGACAGGGGGCAAATCAGCCCCAGCATTTT. This codes for CSARPGQGANQPQHF.

The CDR3, as DNA: TGCGCCAGCAGCTTAGATACCGTCCCGGGACAGGTGACTAATGAAAAACTGTTTTTT. Amino acids: CASSLDTVPGQVTNEKLFF. The V gene is TRBV5-1, the J gene TRBJ1-4; 8 nucleotides align to TRBD1. CDR1 is SGHRS and CDR2 is YFSETQ in the germline V gene. V gave up 2 bases and J gave up 2 bases; unmatched junction bases: 14. The CDR3 is 19 amino acids.

This clonotype was found a few times. The rearrangement uses TRBV7-2 and TRBJ2-7; TRBD2 agrees at 10 bases. Germline V CDR1 and CDR2: SGHTA, FQGNSA. This CDR3 has 17 residues. The junction had 8 bases not matched to a gene; V was cut back by 1 base and J by 2 bases. For the CDR3, the DNA is TGTGCCAGCAGCTTAGGGGCAGGACTAGCGGTTACCTACGAGCAGTACTTC. Protein: CASSLGAGLAVTYEQYF.

V gene TRBV4-1 combines with J gene TRBJ2-5, with TRBD2 matching 11 bases. The J call could be wrong; TRBJ2-7 is a better fit for the DNA end. The germline V gene encodes CDR1 MGHRA and CDR2 YSYEKL. This CDR3 region has 18 residues. DNA for the CDR3: TGCGCCAGCAGCCAAAGCAGGACTAGCGGGTCCTTCTCCTACGAGCAGTACTTC. Translation gives CASSQSRTSGSFSYEQYF.

This rearrangement joins TRBV9 to TRBJ2-5; the D call may be TRBD1 or TRBD2 (6 bases each). The CDR3 runs to 12 residues. CDR1 and CDR2 (germline): SGDLS, YYNGEE. V was shortened by 2 bases and J by 10 bases, with 12 bases between the two germline ends. The CDR3 loop is CASSVLGGHQYF. In DNA form, the CDR3 reads TGTGCCAGCAGCGTCCTCGGGGGACACCAGTACTTC.